A single sample is the source of the 29 T cell receptor beta chains below, sequenced in a study of glioma-infiltrating T cells. The iRepertoire nested amplicon-rescue multiplex PCR amplified TCR alpha and beta CDR3s from RNA. TCRdb reprocessed the multiplex PCR reads via MiXCR and lists one record per CDR3 protein. The table lists more than 85,000 distinct CDR3 sequences, less than 30% of them singletons, with roughly a third in the top ten. The sequenced sample was glioma tissue, nonneoplastic brain tissue, or PBMCs (not recorded which). All receptors come from a human donor with low-grade glioma or glioblastoma, undergoing nonglioma brain surgery, or in good health (not recorded which).

The CDR3 region has the DNA TGTGCCAGCAGCGTAGGTTCGTTCTCCTACAATGAGCAGTTCTTC. This sequence encodes CASSVGSFSYNEQFF. The chain links TRBV9 to TRBJ2-1; D call uncertain. Per germline, CDR1 SGDLS and CDR2 YYNGEE. This CDR3 comprises 15 residues. The V end was cut by 0 bases, the J end by 0 bases, with 7 bases between. Based on the CDR3 plus reference TRBV9 and TRBJ2-1, the full variable domain is DSGVTQTPKHLITATGQRVTLRCSPRSGDLSVYWYQQSLDQGLQFLIQYYNGEERAKGNILERFSAQQFPDLHSELNLSSLELGDSALYFCASSVGSFSYNEQFFGPGTRLTVL.

This clonotype was detected ten times or more. The chain couples TRBV27 to TRBJ2-7; possible D gene TRBD2, 6 bases. The CDR3 has 13 amino acids. Deletions cut 6 bases from V and 3 bases from J, with 12 bases between. Germline V CDR1 and CDR2: MNHEY, SMNVEV (reference sequence). The CDR3 sequence: CASSPTSRYEQYF. The CDR3 DNA follows: TGTGCCAGCAGCCCGACTAGTCGCTACGAGCAGTACTTC.

The rearrangement links TRBV9 to TRBJ2-7, with TRBD2 identical over 10 bases. This CDR3 contains 15 residues. Per the germline V gene, CDR1 is SGDLS and CDR2 is YYNGEE. V lost 1 base and J lost 4; bases outside the gene matches: 5. Here the CDR3 reads CASSVLETSGYEQYF. The CDR3 DNA follows: TGTGCCAGCAGCGTACTAGAGACTAGCGGGTACGAGCAGTACTTC.

This clonotype came up a few times. CDR3 coding DNA: TGTGCCAGCGAAGGACAGGGGATAAGCACAGATACGCAGTATTTT. Protein: CASEGQGISTDTQYF. V is TRBV2 and J is TRBJ2-3, with 9 positions matching TRBD1. CDR1 and CDR2 (germline): SNHLY, FYNNEI. This CDR3 spans 15 amino acids. J gave up 0 bases and V 8 bases, and 6 bases lay outside the gene matches.

With regard to this clonotype: A junction end diverges from the germline sequence, so it may reflect a read error. The chain employs TRBV10-1 and TRBJ1-5; no firm D call. This CDR3 region has 14 residues. The germline CDR1 and CDR2 sequences are WNHNN and SYGVQD (reference sequence). As DNA, the CDR3 is TGCGACAGCAGCTCCGGGAGCGATGGGCAGCCCCAGCATTTT. Translating it yields CDSSSGSDGQPQHF.

This clonotype was detected many times. V usage is TRBV7-2 and J usage is TRBJ2-3, with D unclear. Germline values: CDR1 SGHTA, CDR2 FQGNSA. Trimming took 2 bases from V and 6 from J, leaving 12 bases between them. This CDR3 spans 14 amino acids. CDR3 loop: CASSLSFGIDTQYF. CDR3 nucleotides: TGTGCCAGCAGCTTAAGTTTCGGAATTGATACGCAGTATTTT.

J is TRBJ1-1 and V is TRBV11-2; D call uncertain. The CDR3 contains 14 residues. Looked up from germline, CDR1 is SGHAT and CDR2 is FQNNGV. Here the CDR3 reads CVSRRGDLDTEAFF. In nucleotides, the CDR3 is TGTGTTAGCAGGCGCGGGGATCTGGACACTGAAGCTTTCTTT.

This clonotype came up many times. The chain couples TRBV24-1 to TRBJ1-1; 7 bases line up with TRBD1. CDR3 length: 14 residues. Trimming cost V 4 bases and J 3 bases; bases outside gene matches: 4. Germline lookup yields CDR1 KGHDR and CDR2 SFDVKD. CDR3 sequence reads: CATSDRGQDTEAFF. In DNA form, the CDR3 reads TGTGCCACCAGTGACCGCGGACAGGACACTGAAGCTTTCTTT.

This clonotype was recorded at least ten times. This chain uses TRBV18 with TRBJ1-4, with D possibly matching TRBD1 (6 bases). CDR3 length equals 17 residues. V lost 4 bases and J 0 bases, leaving 15 bases between the germline ends. CDR1 and CDR2 (germline): KGHSH, LQKENI. CDR3 in DNA: TGTGCCAGCTCACATAAAGGACAGTCTGCAACTAATGAAAAACTGTTTTTT. Translation: CASSHKGQSATNEKLFF.

This clonotype was picked up many times. V is TRBV7-9 and J is TRBJ2-1; TRBD2 matches 11 bases. The CDR3 loop spans 18 amino acids. The ends lost 1 base at V and 2 bases at J; junction bases unmatched: 7. CDR1 and CDR2 (germline): SEHNR, FQNEAQ (reference sequence). The CDR3, as DNA: TGTGCCAGCAGCTTAGGGCCTCCGGGACTAGCGGCCTACAATGAGCAGTTCTTC. Protein: CASSLGPPGLAAYNEQFF.

As to this clonotype: A much larger clone sits a single nucleotide away, making a read error possible. V and J are TRBV5-1 and TRBJ1-1; D unresolved. Germline values: CDR1 SGHRS, CDR2 YFSETQ. CDR3 length: 15 amino acids. The CDR3 reads CASSLGVSLNTEASF. CDR3 in DNA: TGCGCCAGCAGCTTGGGGGTCAGTCTCAACACTGAAGCTTCCTTT.

In its sample, this clonotype was seen many times. CDR3 sequence: CASSQPGLTSYEQYF. The CDR3 coding sequence is TGTGCCAGCAGCCAACCGGGACTCACCTCCTACGAGCAGTACTTC. The genes are TRBV4-2 and TRBJ2-7, with a weak D call TRBD2 (6 bases). The CDR3 has 15 residues. V dropped 2 bases and J dropped 0 bases, with 11 bases sitting between them. Germline CDR1 is LGHNA and CDR2 is YNFKEQ.

This clonotype has a count of ten or more. CDR3 nucleotides: TGTGCCAGCAGACCCCCGGGACAGGGACCCTACAATGAGCAGTTCTTC. This translates into CASRPPGQGPYNEQFF. V and J are TRBV6-1 and TRBJ2-1; 9 bases map to TRBD1. Germline lookup yields CDR1 MNHNS and CDR2 SASEGT. Trimming removed 6 bases from V and 2 bases from J; junction bases left unmatched: 8. The CDR3 runs to 16 residues.

This clonotype occurred once. Mismatch with germline at one junction end may stem from a read error. The chain carries TRBV30 and TRBJ1-1; 8 bases align to TRBD1. This CDR3 spans 14 amino acids. Germline CDR1 and CDR2: GTSNPN and SVGIG (reference sequence). The CDR3 region has the DNA TGTGCCTGGAGAGGACAGGGAATGGACACTGAAGATTTCTTT. This codes for CAWRGQGMDTEDFF.

Ten or more counts support this clonotype. This chain connects TRBV18 to TRBJ2-7; 7 positions match TRBD2. Germline trimming cut 4 bases from V and 5 bases from J; bases unmatched to any gene: 8. Germline CDR1 is KGHSH and CDR2 is LQKENI. The CDR3 has 14 residues. The CDR3 DNA reads TGTGCCAGCTCACTCAGCGGGGAAGGACACGAGCAGTACTTC. The encoded protein is CASSLSGEGHEQYF.

The table lists this clonotype with many counts. J is TRBJ2-3 and V is TRBV7-2, with D unclear. Germline-derived CDR1 and CDR2 are SGHTA and FQGNSA. Trimming removed 0 bases at V and 4 bases at J, with 8 bases between. CDR3 length: 14 residues. The CDR3, as DNA: TGTGCCAGCAGCTTAGCGCGGTTCTCAGATACGCAGTATTTT. Translated, it gives CASSLARFSDTQYF.

The chain links TRBV11-1 to TRBJ1-2, with 9 bases fitting TRBD1. The CDR3 consists of 14 residues. V lost 5 bases, J lost 4 bases, and 5 bases stayed unmatched. The germline gives CDR1 SGHAT, CDR2 FQDESV (reference sequence). The CDR3: CASSPGQGFYGYTF. The CDR3 bases are TGTGCCAGCAGCCCGGGACAGGGATTCTATGGCTACACCTTC.

This clonotype was seen a few times. This chain connects TRBV9 to TRBJ1-1, with D tentatively TRBD1 (6 bases). The ends were cut back, 4 bases at V and 0 bases at J, with 13 bases in the middle. Per the germline V gene, CDR1 is SGDLS and CDR2 is YYNGEE. This CDR3 region has 15 residues. The CDR3 DNA follows: TGTGCCAGCAGCCCCCGGACAGCCTTGAACACTGAAGCTTTCTTT. Translating gives CASSPRTALNTEAFF. Combining the CDR3 with reference TRBV9 and TRBJ1-1 gives the whole variable domain DSGVTQTPKHLITATGQRVTLRCSPRSGDLSVYWYQQSLDQGLQFLIQYYNGEERAKGNILERFSAQQFPDLHSELNLSSLELGDSALYFCASSPRTALNTEAFFGQGTRLTVV.

V gene TRBV19 combines with J gene TRBJ2-1, with a possible D match to TRBD1 (6 bases). This CDR3 comprises 13 residues. Germline assignment: CDR1 LNHDA and CDR2 SQIVND (reference sequence). Trimming took off 5 bases at V and 2 bases at J, with 7 bases between the two ends. The CDR3 nucleotides read TGTGCCAGTAGTTACAGGGCCTACAATGAGCAGTTCTTC. Its translation: CASSYRAYNEQFF.

In its sample, this clonotype was seen many times. This chain's CDR3 is CSVEDHEGWTSEAFF. For the CDR3, the DNA is TGCAGCGTTGAAGATCACGAGGGCTGGACCTCTGAAGCTTTCTTT. The chain uses TRBV29-1 and TRBJ1-1; D gene uncertain. Germline values: CDR1 SQVTM, CDR2 ANQGSEA. V was cut by 0 bases and J by 6 bases, with 17 bases left in between. This CDR3 contains 15 residues.

This clonotype was found many times. The J gene is TRBJ1-1, the V gene TRBV6-1; 9 bases map to TRBD1. Per germline, CDR1 MNHNS and CDR2 SASEGT. The J segment lost 8 bases and the V segment lost 1 base, leaving 5 bases of the junction unmatched. This CDR3 has 14 amino acids. In DNA, the CDR3 is TGTGCCAGCAGTGAAGTGGGACAGGGAGAAGAAGCTTTCTTT. Residues: CASSEVGQGEEAFF.

This clonotype was recorded at least ten times. V usage is TRBV7-2 and J usage is TRBJ2-1, with D maybe TRBD1 (6 bases). The V gene lost 4 bases and the J gene lost 8 bases, with 15 bases spanning the gap. In germline, CDR1 is SGHTA, CDR2 FQGNSA. This CDR3 has 14 residues. The CDR3 nucleotides are TGTGCCAGCAGCTCAAGGGGGACGACGGATGAGCAGTTCTTC. Amino acid sequence: CASSSRGTTDEQFF.

This clonotype was observed at least ten times. This chain joins TRBV7-3 and TRBJ1-1; no firm D call. Germline CDR1 and CDR2: SGHTA and FQGTGA. This CDR3 has 13 amino acids. The ends were cut back, 6 bases at V and 3 bases at J, with 11 bases in the middle. DNA for the CDR3: TGTGCCAGCAGTCAAGATCCAGACACTGAAGCTTTCTTT. This encodes CASSQDPDTEAFF. Full variable domain (rest looked up from reference TRBV7-3 and TRBJ1-1): GAGVSQTPSNKVTEKGKYVELRCDPISGHTALYWYRQSLGQGPEFLIYFQGTGAADDSGLPNDRFFAVRPEGSVSTLKIQRTERGDSAVYLCASSQDPDTEAFFGQGTRLTVV.

This clonotype was seen repeatedly, ten times or more. The chain uses TRBV2 and TRBJ1-2; D is possibly TRBD1 (5 bases). The germline V gene has CDR1 SNHLY and CDR2 FYNNEI. The CDR3 is made up of 13 amino acids. Trimming left V 3 bases short and J 2 bases short, with 7 bases between. The DNA of the CDR3 is TGTGCCAGCAGTGACTGGGGGAACTATGGCTACACCTTC. Encoded protein: CASSDWGNYGYTF.

This clonotype was seen at least ten times. V usage is TRBV6-2 or TRBV6-3 and J usage is TRBJ1-1; D is possibly TRBD1 (5 bases). This CDR3 region has 12 residues. V lost 9 bases and J 4 bases, leaving 12 bases between the germline ends. In germline, CDR1 is MNHEY, CDR2 SVGEGT. Written as DNA, the CDR3 is TGTGCCAGTTACCAGGGAACCACTGAAGCTTTCTTT. Its protein product is CASYQGTTEAFF.

This clonotype was seen repeatedly, ten times or more. The chain joins TRBV28 to TRBJ2-5; D is uncertain. In germline, CDR1 is MDHEN, CDR2 SYDVKM. This CDR3 is built from 15 residues. Trimming removed 4 bases from V and 1 base from J, with 13 bases in between. The CDR3 spells CASSSSDRSQETQYF. The CDR3 DNA sequence: TGTGCCAGCAGTTCATCCGACCGGTCCCAAGAGACCCAGTACTTC.

With respect to this clonotype: A much larger clone is a single base away; this may be a read error. This chain joins TRBV4-3 and TRBJ1-2, with D tentatively TRBD1 (5 bases). The CDR3 covers 16 residues. The germline CDR1 and CDR2 sequences are LGHNA and YSLEER. CDR3 sequence: CVSSQDVGRTNYGYTF. The DNA of the CDR3 is TGCGTCAGCAGCCAAGATGTGGGACGGACTAACTATGGCTACACCTTC.

The genes are TRBV20-1 and TRBJ2-1; D remains unclear. CDR1 is DFQATT and CDR2 is SNEGSKA in the germline V gene (reference sequence). The CDR3 runs 13 residues. Trimming cost V 1 base and J 8 bases, with 12 bases left between them. The CDR3 nucleotides read TGCAGTGCTAGAGCACCGGTCCCCGATGAGCAGTTCTTC. This sequence encodes CSARAPVPDEQFF.

Concerning this clonotype itself: A read error may be the cause here, since a much bigger clone is one base away. J is TRBJ2-5 and V is TRBV4-1; D is perhaps TRBD1 (6 bases). The germline CDR1 and CDR2 sequences are MGHRA and YSYEKL. V was pared by 0 bases and J by 9 bases, with 17 bases between. The CDR3 extends over 15 amino acids. The CDR3 DNA reads TGCGCCAGCAGCCAAGAACTACAGGGTATAAAGGCCCAGTACTTC. Translating gives CASSQELQGIKAQYF.